Listed here are 7 T cell receptor beta chains from one sample, sequenced in a study of blood T cell repertoires in COVID-19. Profiled with immunoSEQ multiplex PCR; TCRdb holds only in-frame clones, not every one. The table has 10,000 to 15,000 clones, around 82% seen once. Sequenced material: peripheral blood. These receptors all stem from a human donor in a cohort sampled during active COVID-19.

The gene calls are TRBV19 and TRBJ1-5, with 8 bases fitting TRBD1. Germline CDR1 reads LNHDA; CDR2 reads SQIVND (reference sequence). J was trimmed by 2 bases and V by 7 bases; bases with no gene match: 10. This CDR3 contains 16 residues. The DNA for the CDR3 is TGTGCCAGTACCCGAAACGACAGGGGAGGCAATCAGCCCCAGCATTTT. Protein: CASTRNDRGGNQPQHF.

The rearrangement links TRBV7-8 to TRBJ1-4; TRBD1 is a possible D gene (5 bases). Trimming left V 6 bases short and J 7 bases short, with 18 bases between. The CDR3 totals 15 residues. Germline assignment: CDR1 SGHVS and CDR2 FQNEAQ. In DNA, the CDR3 is TGTGCCAGCAGTACCACCGGGACTTGGGGTGAAAAACTGTTTTTT. Its protein is CASSTTGTWGEKLFF. Drawing the rest from reference TRBV7-8 and TRBJ1-4, the complete variable domain is GAGVSQSPRYKVAKRGQDVALRCDPISGHVSLFWYQQALGQGPEFLTYFQNEAQLDKSGLPSDRFFAERPEGSVSTLKIQRTQQEDSAVYLCASSTTGTWGEKLFFGSGTQLSVL.

V is TRBV4-2 and J is TRBJ2-2; 9 bases fit TRBD2. Germline V gene lookup returns CDR1 LGHNA and CDR2 YNFKEQ. The CDR3 has 16 residues. Trimming removed 0 bases from V and 2 bases from J; junction bases left unmatched: 1. As DNA, the CDR3 is TGTGCCAGCAGCCAAGAGGGGACTAGCAACACCGGGGAGCTGTTTTTT. Protein sequence: CASSQEGTSNTGELFF.

The rearrangement joins TRBV28 to TRBJ1-2; no firm D call. This CDR3 has 12 residues. Germline loops: CDR1 MDHEN, CDR2 SYDVKM. With 4 bases removed from V and 8 bases from J, the gap between germline ends came to 11 bases. CDR3 sequence (DNA): TGTGCCAGCAGTTATAGCGATAGGGGCTACACCTTC. Translating it yields CASSYSDRGYTF.

The chain uses TRBV7-2 and TRBJ2-5, with D tentatively TRBD2 (7 bases). Trimming pared 3 bases from V and 5 bases from J, leaving 16 bases between. This CDR3 is built from 15 residues. The germline V gene has CDR1 SGHTA and CDR2 FQGNSA. The CDR3 coding sequence is TGTGCCAGCAGCTTCGGAGGGAGGGGGATGGAGACCCAGTACTTC. This gives the protein CASSFGGRGMETQYF.

The chain carries TRBV7-9 and TRBJ2-1, with 8 bases fitting TRBD2. CDR3 length: 14 residues. V lost 7 bases and J lost 7; bases outside the gene matches: 9. Germline V lookup: CDR1 SEHNR, CDR2 FQNEAQ (reference sequence). The CDR3: CASTFLLAGNEQFF. In nucleotides, the CDR3 is TGTGCCAGCACTTTCCTTTTAGCGGGGAATGAGCAGTTCTTC.

The chain is built from TRBV4-2 and TRBJ1-6; 7 nucleotides match TRBD1. The germline V gene has CDR1 LGHNA and CDR2 YNFKEQ. The CDR3 runs to 15 residues. V shed 4 bases, J shed 9 bases, and the junction held 9 bases outside the gene matches. CDR3 region: CASSLRQGEVSPLHF. The CDR3 nucleotides are TGTGCCAGCAGCCTTCGACAGGGCGAGGTTTCACCCCTCCACTTT.